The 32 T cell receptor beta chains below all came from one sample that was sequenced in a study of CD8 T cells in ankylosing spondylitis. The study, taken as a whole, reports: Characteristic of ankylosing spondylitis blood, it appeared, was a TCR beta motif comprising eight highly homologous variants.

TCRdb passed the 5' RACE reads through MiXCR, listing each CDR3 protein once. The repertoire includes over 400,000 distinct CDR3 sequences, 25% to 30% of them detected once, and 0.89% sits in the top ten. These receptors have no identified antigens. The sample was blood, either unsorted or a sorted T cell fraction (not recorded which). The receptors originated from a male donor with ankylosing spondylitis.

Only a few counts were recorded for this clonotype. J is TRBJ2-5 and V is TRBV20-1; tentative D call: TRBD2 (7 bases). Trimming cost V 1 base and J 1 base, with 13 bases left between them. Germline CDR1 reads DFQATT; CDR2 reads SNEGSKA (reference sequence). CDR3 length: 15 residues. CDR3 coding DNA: TGCAGTGCTAGAGGTGTGCGGGGGCGCCAAGAGACCCAGTACTTC. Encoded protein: CSARGVRGRQETQYF.

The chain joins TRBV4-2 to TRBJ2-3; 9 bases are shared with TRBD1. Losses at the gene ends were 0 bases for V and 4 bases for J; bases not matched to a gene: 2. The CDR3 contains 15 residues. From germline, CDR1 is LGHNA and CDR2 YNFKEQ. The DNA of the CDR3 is TGTGCCAGCAGCCAAGATTGGGACAGGGCAGATACGCAGTATTTT. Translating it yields CASSQDWDRADTQYF.

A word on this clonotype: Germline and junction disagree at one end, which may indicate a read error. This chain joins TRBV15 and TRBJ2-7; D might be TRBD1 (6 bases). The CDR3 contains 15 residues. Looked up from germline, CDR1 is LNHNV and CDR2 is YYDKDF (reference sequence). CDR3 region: CATSGHRDSSYEQYF. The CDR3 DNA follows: TGTGCCACCAGCGGACACAGGGATTCGTCCTACGAGCAGTACTTT.

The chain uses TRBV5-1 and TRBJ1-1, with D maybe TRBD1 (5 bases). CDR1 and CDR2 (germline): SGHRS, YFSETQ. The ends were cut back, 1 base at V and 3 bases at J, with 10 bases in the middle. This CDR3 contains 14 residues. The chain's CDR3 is CASSLQGADTEAFF. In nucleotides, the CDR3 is TGCGCCAGCAGCTTGCAGGGCGCGGACACTGAAGCTTTCTTT.

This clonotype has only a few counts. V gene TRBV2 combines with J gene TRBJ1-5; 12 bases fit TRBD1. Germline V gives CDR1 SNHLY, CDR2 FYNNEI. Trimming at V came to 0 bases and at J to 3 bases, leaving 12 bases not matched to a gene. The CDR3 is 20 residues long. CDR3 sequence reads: CASSEAHPFGTGGFNQPQHF. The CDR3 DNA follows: TGTGCCAGCAGTGAAGCTCACCCTTTTGGGACAGGGGGCTTCAATCAGCCCCAGCATTTT.

For the CDR3, the DNA is TGCAGCGTGACGACAGGGGGCAGAGCTTTTGAAGCTTTCTTT. It encodes CSVTTGGRAFEAFF. The genes are TRBV29-1 and TRBJ1-1; TRBD1 matches at 10 bases. Per germline, CDR1 SQVTM and CDR2 ANQGSEA. CDR3 length: 14 residues. V shed 6 bases and J 7 bases; nucleotides not matched to a gene: 11.

CDR3 nucleotides: TGCGCCAGCAGCTTGGGACTGGGGGACTACAATGAGCAGTTCTTC. Translation gives CASSLGLGDYNEQFF. This chain connects TRBV5-1 to TRBJ2-1; D could derive from TRBD1 or TRBD2 (5 bases each). The germline V gene encodes CDR1 SGHRS and CDR2 YFSETQ. Trimming removed 0 bases at V and 3 bases at J, with 10 bases between. This CDR3 is built from 15 residues.

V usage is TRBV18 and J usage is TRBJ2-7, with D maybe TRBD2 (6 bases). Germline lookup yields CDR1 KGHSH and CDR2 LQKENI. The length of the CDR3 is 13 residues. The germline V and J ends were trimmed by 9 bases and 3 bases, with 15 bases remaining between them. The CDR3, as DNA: TGTGCCAGTGCCCTCGGGAGTCACTACGAGCAGTACTTC. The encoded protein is CASALGSHYEQYF. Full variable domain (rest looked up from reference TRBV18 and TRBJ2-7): NAGVMQNPRHLVRRRGQEARLRCSPMKGHSHVYWYRQLPEEGLKFMVYLQKENIIDESGMPKERFSAEFPKEGPSILRIQQVVRGDSAAYFCASALGSHYEQYFGPGTRLTVT.

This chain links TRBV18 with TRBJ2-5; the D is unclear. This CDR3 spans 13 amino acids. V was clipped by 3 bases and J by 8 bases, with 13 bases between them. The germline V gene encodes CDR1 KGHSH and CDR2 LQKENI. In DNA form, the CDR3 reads TGTGCCAGCTCACCGGAGCTTCCTGTAACCCAGTACTTC. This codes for CASSPELPVTQYF.

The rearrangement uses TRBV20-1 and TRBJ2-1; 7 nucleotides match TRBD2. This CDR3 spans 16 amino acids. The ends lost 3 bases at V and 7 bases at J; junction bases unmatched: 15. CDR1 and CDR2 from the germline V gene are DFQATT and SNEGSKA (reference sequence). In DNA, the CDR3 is TGCAGTGCTAGGGCCCGACTGCGGGAGAAGGGAAATGAGCAGTTCTTC. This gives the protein CSARARLREKGNEQFF.

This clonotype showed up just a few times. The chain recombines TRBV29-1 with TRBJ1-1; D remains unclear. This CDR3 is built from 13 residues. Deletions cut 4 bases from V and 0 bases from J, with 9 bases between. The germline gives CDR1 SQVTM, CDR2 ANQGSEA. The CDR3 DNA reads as TGCAGCGTTGTGGACGGATTGAACACTGAAGCTTTCTTT. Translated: CSVVDGLNTEAFF.

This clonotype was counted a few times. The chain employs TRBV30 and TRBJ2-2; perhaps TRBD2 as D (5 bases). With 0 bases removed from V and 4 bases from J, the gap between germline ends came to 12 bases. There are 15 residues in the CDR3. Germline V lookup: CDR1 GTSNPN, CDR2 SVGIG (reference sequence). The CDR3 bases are TGTGCCTGGAGTGTGGGTGCGGCGGGCACCGGGGAGCTGTTTTTT. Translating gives CAWSVGAAGTGELFF.

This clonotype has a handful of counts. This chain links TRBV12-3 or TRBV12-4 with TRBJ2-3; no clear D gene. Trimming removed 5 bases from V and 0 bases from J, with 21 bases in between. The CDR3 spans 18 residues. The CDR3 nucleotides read TGTGCCAGCAGTCGTCCCTCCCCCGGTCGCGCGAGCACAGATACGCAGTATTTT. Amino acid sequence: CASSRPSPGRASTDTQYF.

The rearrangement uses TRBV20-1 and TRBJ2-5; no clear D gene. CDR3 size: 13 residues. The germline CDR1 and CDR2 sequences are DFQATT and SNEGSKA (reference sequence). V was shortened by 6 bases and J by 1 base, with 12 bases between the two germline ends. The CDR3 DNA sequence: TGCAGTGCGAACGACGGTCCCCAAGAGACCCAGTACTTC. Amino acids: CSANDGPQETQYF.

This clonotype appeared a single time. CDR3 sequence (DNA): TGCGCCAGCAGCTCGGGGCTAAGCGGAGAAAAACTGTTTTTT. This gives the protein CASSSGLSGEKLFF. This sequence joins TRBV5-1 and TRBJ1-4, with D tentatively TRBD1 (5 bases). The CDR3 has 14 amino acids. The germline CDR1 and CDR2 sequences are SGHRS and YFSETQ. V lost 3 bases, J lost 8 bases, and 14 bases lay in between.

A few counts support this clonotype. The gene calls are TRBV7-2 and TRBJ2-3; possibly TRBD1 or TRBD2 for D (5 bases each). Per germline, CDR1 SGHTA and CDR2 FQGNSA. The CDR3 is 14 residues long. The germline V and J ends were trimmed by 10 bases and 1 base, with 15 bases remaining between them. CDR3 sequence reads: CATGQRLRTDTQYF. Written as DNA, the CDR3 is TGTGCCACGGGGCAGCGGCTACGCACAGATACGCAGTATTTT.

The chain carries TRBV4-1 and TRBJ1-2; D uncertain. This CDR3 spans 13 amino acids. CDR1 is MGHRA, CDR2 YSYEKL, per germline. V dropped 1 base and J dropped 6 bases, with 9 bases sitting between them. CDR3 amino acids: CASSQGNSHGYTF. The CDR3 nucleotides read TGCGCCAGCAGCCAAGGTAATAGTCATGGCTACACCTTC.

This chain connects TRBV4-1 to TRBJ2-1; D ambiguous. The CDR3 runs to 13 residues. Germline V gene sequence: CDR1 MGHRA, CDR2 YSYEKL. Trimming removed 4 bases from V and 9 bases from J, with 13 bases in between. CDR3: CASSPRIFGEQFF. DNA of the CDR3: TGCGCCAGCAGCCCCCGTATCTTTGGTGAGCAGTTCTTC.

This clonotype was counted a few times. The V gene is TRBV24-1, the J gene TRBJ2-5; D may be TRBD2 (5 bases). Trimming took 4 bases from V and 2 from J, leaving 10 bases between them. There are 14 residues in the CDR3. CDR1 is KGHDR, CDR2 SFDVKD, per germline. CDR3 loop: CATSEPGKQETQYF. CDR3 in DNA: TGTGCCACCAGTGAGCCGGGAAAGCAAGAGACCCAGTACTTC.

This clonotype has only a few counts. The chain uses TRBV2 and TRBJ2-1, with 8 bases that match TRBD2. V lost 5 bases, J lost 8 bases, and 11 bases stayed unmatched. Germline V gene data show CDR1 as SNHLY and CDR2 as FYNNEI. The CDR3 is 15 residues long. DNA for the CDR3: TGTGCCAGCAGTCCCGGGACTAGGGTTTTGGATGAGCAGTTCTTC. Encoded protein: CASSPGTRVLDEQFF.

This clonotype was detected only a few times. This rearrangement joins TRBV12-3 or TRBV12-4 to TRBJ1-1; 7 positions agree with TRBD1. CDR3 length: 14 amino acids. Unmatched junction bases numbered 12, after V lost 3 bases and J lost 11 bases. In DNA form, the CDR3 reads TGTGCCAGCAGTTTGGGAGGGGGCGCGAGTTCCGCTTTCTTT. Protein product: CASSLGGGASSAFF.

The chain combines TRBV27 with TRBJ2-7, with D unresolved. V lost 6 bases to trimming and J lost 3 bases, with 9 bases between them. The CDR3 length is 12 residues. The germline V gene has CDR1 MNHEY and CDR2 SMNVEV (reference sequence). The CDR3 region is CASRGTNYEQYV. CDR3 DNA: TGTGCCAGCAGGGGCACTAACTACGAGCAGTACGTC.

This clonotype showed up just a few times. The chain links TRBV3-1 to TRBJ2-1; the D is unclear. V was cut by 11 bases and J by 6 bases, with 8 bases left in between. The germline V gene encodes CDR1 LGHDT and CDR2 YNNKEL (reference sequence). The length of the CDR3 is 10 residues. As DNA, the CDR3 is TGTGCCTCCTGGAGCAATGAGCAGTTCTTC. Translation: CASWSNEQFF.

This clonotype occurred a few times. CDR3 DNA sequence: TGTGCCAGCAGCCAAAGAGGGGCAGAAAATCAGCCCCAGCATTTT. It specifies CASSQRGAENQPQHF. V and J are TRBV6-2 or TRBV6-3 and TRBJ1-5; possibly TRBD1 for D (5 bases). The V gene lost 6 bases and the J gene lost 4 bases, with 16 bases spanning the gap. The CDR3 consists of 15 residues. Germline loops: CDR1 MNHEY, CDR2 SVGEGT.

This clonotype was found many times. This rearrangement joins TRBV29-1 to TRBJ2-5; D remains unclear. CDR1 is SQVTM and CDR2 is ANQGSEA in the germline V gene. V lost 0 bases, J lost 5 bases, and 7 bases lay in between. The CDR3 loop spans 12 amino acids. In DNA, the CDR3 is TGCAGCGTTGAAGAGGGTAGGGAGACCCAGTACTTC. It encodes CSVEEGRETQYF.

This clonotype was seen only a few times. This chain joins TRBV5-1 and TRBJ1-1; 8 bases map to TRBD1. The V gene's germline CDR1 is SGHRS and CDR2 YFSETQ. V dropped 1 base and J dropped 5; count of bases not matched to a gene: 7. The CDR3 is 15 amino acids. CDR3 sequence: CASSLLDRVKTEAFF. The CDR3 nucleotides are TGCGCCAGCAGCTTGTTGGACAGGGTTAAGACTGAAGCTTTCTTT. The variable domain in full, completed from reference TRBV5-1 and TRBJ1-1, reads KAGVTQTPRYLIKTRGQQVTLSCSPISGHRSVSWYQQTPGQGLQFLFEYFSETQRNKGNFPGRFSGRQFSNSRSEMNVSTLELGDSALYLCASSLLDRVKTEAFFGQGTRLTVV.

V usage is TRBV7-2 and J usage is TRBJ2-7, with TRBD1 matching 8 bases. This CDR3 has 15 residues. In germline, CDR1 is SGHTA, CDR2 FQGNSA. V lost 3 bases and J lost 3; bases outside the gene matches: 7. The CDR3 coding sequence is TGTGCCAGCAGCTTTTCAAAGGACAGGGACTACGAGCAGTACTTC. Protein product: CASSFSKDRDYEQYF.

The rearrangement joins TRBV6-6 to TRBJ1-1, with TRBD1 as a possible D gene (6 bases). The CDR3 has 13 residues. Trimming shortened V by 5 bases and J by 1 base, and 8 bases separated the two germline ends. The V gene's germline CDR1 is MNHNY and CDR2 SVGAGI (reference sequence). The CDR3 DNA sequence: TGTGCCAGCAGTCAGGGGTCGAACACTGAAGCTTTCTTT. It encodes CASSQGSNTEAFF.

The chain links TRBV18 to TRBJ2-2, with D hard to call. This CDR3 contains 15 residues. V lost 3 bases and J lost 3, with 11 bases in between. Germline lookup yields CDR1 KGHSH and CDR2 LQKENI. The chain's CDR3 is CASSPSRQDTGELFF. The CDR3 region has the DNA TGTGCCAGCTCACCGTCGAGGCAAGACACCGGGGAGCTGTTTTTT.

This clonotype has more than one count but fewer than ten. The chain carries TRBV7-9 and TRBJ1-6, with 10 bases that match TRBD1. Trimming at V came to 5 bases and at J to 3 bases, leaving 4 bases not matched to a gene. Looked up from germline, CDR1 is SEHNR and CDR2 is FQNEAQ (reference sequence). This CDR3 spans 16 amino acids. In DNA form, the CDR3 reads TGTGCCAGCAGCCCCGGGACAGGGGTCTATAATTCACCCCTCCACTTT. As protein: CASSPGTGVYNSPLHF.

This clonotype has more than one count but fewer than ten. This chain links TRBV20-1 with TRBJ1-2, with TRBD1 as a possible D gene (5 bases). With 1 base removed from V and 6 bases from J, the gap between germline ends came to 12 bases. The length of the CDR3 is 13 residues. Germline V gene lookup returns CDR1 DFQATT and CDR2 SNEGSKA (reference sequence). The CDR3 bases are TGCAGTGCTAGAGGGGACCGACCCGATGGCTACACCTTC. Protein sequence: CSARGDRPDGYTF.

The CDR3 sequence: CASSQDLTGSYEQYF. The CDR3 DNA reads TGTGCCAGCAGCCAAGATTTAACCGGGTCCTACGAGCAGTACTTC. The chain links TRBV3-1 to TRBJ2-7; D not certain. Trimming removed 0 bases from V and 1 base from J, with 10 bases in between. Germline V lookup: CDR1 LGHDT, CDR2 YNNKEL (reference sequence). This CDR3 contains 15 residues.